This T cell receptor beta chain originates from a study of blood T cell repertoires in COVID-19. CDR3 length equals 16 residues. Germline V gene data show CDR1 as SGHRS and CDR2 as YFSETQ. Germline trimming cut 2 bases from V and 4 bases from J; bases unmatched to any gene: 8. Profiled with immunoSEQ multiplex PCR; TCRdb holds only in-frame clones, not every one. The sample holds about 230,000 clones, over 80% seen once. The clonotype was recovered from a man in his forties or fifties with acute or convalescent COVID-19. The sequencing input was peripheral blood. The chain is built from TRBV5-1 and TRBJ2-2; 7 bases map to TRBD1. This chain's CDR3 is CASSFDRVGVTGELFF. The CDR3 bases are TGCGCCAGCAGCTTCGACAGGGTCGGGGTCACCGGGGAGCTGTTTTTT.